These 30 T cell receptor beta chains were all obtained from the same sample, sequenced in a study of T cell responses to AZD1222 COVID-19 vaccine. Assay used: immunoSEQ multiplex PCR; TCRdb lists only in-frame clones, some missing. This table holds over 70,000 clones, 60% to 85% found once. The source was peripheral blood, collected 28 days after the second dose of the MenACWY control vaccine. The receptors derive from an adult who received the MenACWY meningococcal vaccine as a control.

The V gene is TRBV11-2, the J gene TRBJ2-1, with 7 bases identical to TRBD1. The CDR3 has 18 amino acids. The V gene's germline CDR1 is SGHAT and CDR2 FQNNGV. J was trimmed by 0 bases and V by 5 bases; bases with no gene match: 13. The CDR3 loop is CASSRGQTFLGSYNEQFF. DNA for the CDR3: TGTGCCAGCAGCCGGGGACAGACTTTCCTTGGCTCCTACAATGAGCAGTTCTTC.

This clone was seen a handful of times. The chain combines TRBV5-1 with TRBJ2-7; TRBD1 is a possible D gene (5 bases). Germline V gene data show CDR1 as SGHRS and CDR2 as YFSETQ. This CDR3 contains 16 residues. The ends were cut back, 2 bases at V and 6 bases at J, with 21 bases in the middle. The CDR3 region has the DNA TGCGCCAGCAGCTTAAGGGGCCCCGATCAGGCCTCCGAGCAGTACTTC. This translates into CASSLRGPDQASEQYF. The full variable domain, in which reference TRBV5-1 and TRBJ2-7 provide the parts outside the CDR3, is KAGVTQTPRYLIKTRGQQVTLSCSPISGHRSVSWYQQTPGQGLQFLFEYFSETQRNKGNFPGRFSGRQFSNSRSEMNVSTLELGDSALYLCASSLRGPDQASEQYFGPGTRLTVT.

V and J are TRBV11-1 and TRBJ2-2; D unclear. The V gene lost 1 base and the J gene lost 8 bases, with 14 bases spanning the gap. The CDR3 is made up of 15 amino acids. Germline values: CDR1 SGHAT, CDR2 FQDESV (reference sequence). The CDR3, as DNA: TGTGCCAGCAGCTTAGGGCAGGAGATGGTAGGGGAGCTGTTTTTT. Its protein is CASSLGQEMVGELFF.

The chain couples TRBV7-8 to TRBJ2-5; a possible D gene is TRBD1 (5 bases). With 5 bases removed from V and 2 bases from J, the gap between germline ends came to 12 bases. The CDR3 length is 14 residues. Germline CDR1 reads SGHVS; CDR2 reads FQNEAQ. The CDR3 DNA sequence: TGTGCCAGCAGCCCAGCAGGGATTCAAGAGACCCAGTACTTC. Amino acids: CASSPAGIQETQYF.

The genes are TRBV2 and TRBJ1-5; possibly TRBD1 for D (6 bases). This CDR3 spans 13 amino acids. The V end lost 5 bases, the J end lost 3 bases, and 8 bases lay between the germline ends. CDR1 SNHLY and CDR2 FYNNEI come from the germline V gene. CDR3: CASSRTVNQPQHF. CDR3 nucleotide sequence: TGTGCCAGCAGTAGGACAGTCAATCAGCCCCAGCATTTT.

The chain is built from TRBV7-3 and TRBJ2-7; D might be TRBD2 (5 bases). Germline CDR1 reads SGHTA; CDR2 reads FQGTGA. V was trimmed by 1 base and J by 5 bases, leaving 9 bases between them. This CDR3 has 13 residues. The CDR3 protein is CASSLNGENEQYF. The CDR3 DNA follows: TGTGCCAGCAGCTTAAATGGGGAGAACGAGCAGTACTTC.

The rearrangement joins TRBV7-2 to TRBJ2-5; D tentatively reads TRBD1 or TRBD2 (6 bases each). The length of the CDR3 is 14 residues. The germline V and J ends were trimmed by 5 bases and 0 bases, with 10 bases remaining between them. CDR1 SGHTA and CDR2 FQGNSA come from the germline V gene. CDR3 nucleotide sequence: TGTGCCAGCAGCCAAGGGGGGTACCAAGAGACCCAGTACTTC. It codes for CASSQGGYQETQYF. The variable domain in full, completed from reference TRBV7-2 and TRBJ2-5, reads GAGVSQSPSNKVTEKGKDVELRCDPISGHTALYWYRQSLGQGLEFLIYFQGNSAPDKSGLPSDRFSAERTGGSVSTLTIQRTQQEDSAVYLCASSQGGYQETQYFGPGTRLLVL.

The chain couples TRBV5-6 to TRBJ1-4; no reliable D call. This CDR3 spans 15 amino acids. Germline V gene sequence: CDR1 SGHDT, CDR2 YYEEEE. Trimming cost V 1 base and J 8 bases, with 15 bases left between them. The CDR3 is CASSLLDPREEKLFF. CDR3 nucleotide sequence: TGTGCCAGCAGCTTGCTGGATCCTAGGGAAGAAAAACTGTTTTTT.

The chain recombines TRBV6-5 with TRBJ1-4; possibly TRBD1 for D (6 bases). CDR3 length: 13 residues. Per germline, CDR1 MNHEY and CDR2 SVGAGI. The V end lost 6 bases, the J end lost 13 bases, and 18 bases lay between the germline ends. The CDR3 loop reads CASRDMTARGLFF. The CDR3 region has the DNA TGTGCCAGCAGAGACATGACGGCCAGGGGACTGTTTTTT.

The rearrangement joins TRBV24-1 to TRBJ1-5; no clear D. The V end lost 4 bases, the J end lost 0 bases, and 6 bases lay between the germline ends. The CDR3 is 14 residues long. Looked up from germline, CDR1 is KGHDR and CDR2 is SFDVKD. The CDR3 here is CATSEGYSNQPQHF. The CDR3 bases are TGTGCCACCAGTGAGGGTTATAGCAATCAGCCCCAGCATTTT.

The chain uses TRBV21-1 and TRBJ1-4. TRBV21-1 is marked as a pseudogene. The CDR3 is 17 amino acids. The CDR3 region is CASSNPDGTDSSEKLFF. The CDR3 DNA reads as TGTGCCAGCAGCAACCCAGACGGTACAGACTCTAGTGAAAAACTGTTTTTT.

CDR3 amino acids: CASSLKSQLAVTYNEQFF. The CDR3 DNA sequence: TGTGCCAGCAGCTTAAAATCCCAGCTAGCGGTCACCTACAATGAGCAGTTCTTC. The V and J genes are TRBV7-8 and TRBJ2-1, with 7 bases that match TRBD2. V shed 2 bases and J 2 bases; nucleotides not matched to a gene: 12. This CDR3 contains 18 residues. Germline V gives CDR1 SGHVS, CDR2 FQNEAQ.

This rearrangement joins TRBV21-1 to TRBJ2-7; TRBD2, the table's D call, lacks a check against the DNA. TRBV21-1 is a known pseudogene. This CDR3 is 14 amino acids long. CDR3 in amino acids: CASSRLAGPYEQYF. In DNA, the CDR3 is TGTGCCAGCAGCCGGCTAGCGGGACCCTACGAGCAGTACTTC.

The chain joins TRBV2 to TRBJ2-7; TRBD2 matches 9 bases. Germline V gene lookup returns CDR1 SNHLY and CDR2 FYNNEI. This CDR3 spans 15 amino acids. Trimming took 8 bases from V and 4 from J; bases not matched to a gene: 12. The CDR3 region is CASQELAGVPYEQYF. CDR3 DNA: TGTGCCAGCCAGGAACTAGCGGGCGTCCCTTACGAGCAGTACTTC.

The chain employs TRBV6-6 and TRBJ2-1; TRBD2 might be the D (5 bases). Looked up from germline, CDR1 is MNHNY and CDR2 is SVGAGI (reference sequence). This CDR3 comprises 14 residues. V lost 0 bases and J 8 bases, leaving 11 bases between the germline ends. The CDR3 reads CASSYSRGRDEQFF. CDR3 DNA: TGTGCCAGCAGTTACTCGAGAGGGAGAGATGAGCAGTTCTTC.

This rearrangement joins TRBV5-4 to TRBJ2-1, with D possibly matching TRBD1 (6 bases). CDR3 size: 16 residues. In germline, CDR1 is SGHNT, CDR2 YYREEE (reference sequence). Trimming pared 4 bases from V and 0 bases from J, leaving 14 bases between. As DNA, the CDR3 is TGTGCCAGCAGCCTCGACAGGACAAGCTCCTACAATGAGCAGTTCTTC. Protein sequence: CASSLDRTSSYNEQFF. Looking up the rest from reference TRBV5-4 and TRBJ2-1 gives the full variable domain: ETGVTQSPTHLIKTRGQQVTLRCSSQSGHNTVSWYQQALGQGPQFIFQYYREEENGRGNFPPRFSGLQFPNYSSELNVNALELDDSALYLCASSLDRTSSYNEQFFGPGTRLTVL.

The chain has TRBV3-1 (or the pseudogene TRBV3-2) and TRBJ1-5, with unresolved D. Germline V CDR1 and CDR2: LGHDT, YNNKEL (reference sequence). The V and J ends lost 4 bases and 0 bases respectively, with 10 bases between them. The CDR3 covers 15 residues. This CDR3 reads CASSPSTDSNQPQHF. The CDR3 nucleotides read TGTGCCAGCAGCCCTTCCACGGATAGCAATCAGCCCCAGCATTTT.

The sample holds a few counts of this clone. The chain is built from TRBV23-1 and TRBJ2-7; maybe TRBD1 (6 bases). TRBV23-1 is filed as an ORF, its function uncertain. The germline V and J ends were trimmed by 3 bases and 3 bases, with 15 bases remaining between them. The CDR3 spans 15 residues. The CDR3 protein is CASSQTRDKLYEQYF. CDR3 nucleotide sequence: TGCGCCAGCAGTCAGACCCGGGACAAACTCTACGAGCAGTACTTC.

The rearrangement links TRBV28 to TRBJ2-1; the D gene is possibly TRBD1 (6 bases). The CDR3 loop spans 13 amino acids. Germline values: CDR1 MDHEN, CDR2 SYDVKM. With 5 bases removed from V and 6 bases from J, the gap between germline ends came to 11 bases. The chain's CDR3 is CASSGGPFNEQFF. In nucleotides, the CDR3 is TGTGCCAGCAGTGGGGGCCCCTTCAATGAGCAGTTCTTC.

This clone was recorded once. V usage is TRBV5-1 and J usage is TRBJ1-1; unclear D gene. CDR3 length: 14 amino acids. Germline CDR1 reads SGHRS; CDR2 reads YFSETQ. The V end lost 3 bases, the J end lost 6 bases, and 15 bases lay between the germline ends. CDR3 sequence: CASSSGGRRAEAFF. The CDR3 DNA reads as TGCGCCAGCAGCTCGGGAGGGAGAAGGGCTGAAGCTTTCTTT.

The rearrangement joins TRBV19 to TRBJ1-5; D gene ambiguous. The CDR3 runs 15 residues. Germline loops: CDR1 LNHDA, CDR2 SQIVND (reference sequence). V gave up 7 bases and J gave up 5 bases, with 18 bases separating them. The DNA for the CDR3 is TGTGCCAGTAAATCGGTCGACGCGCGCTATCAGCCCCAGCATTTT. Encoded protein: CASKSVDARYQPQHF.

This rearrangement joins TRBV6-5 to TRBJ2-1; possible D gene TRBD1, 7 bases. This CDR3 has 14 amino acids. Trimming shortened V by 5 bases and J by 6 bases, and 14 bases separated the two germline ends. Looked up from germline, CDR1 is MNHEY and CDR2 is SVGAGI. The CDR3 loop reads CASSPPQGGNEQFF. In DNA form, the CDR3 reads TGTGCCAGCAGTCCTCCCCAGGGGGGCAATGAGCAGTTCTTC.

The V gene is TRBV3-1 (or the pseudogene TRBV3-2), the J gene TRBJ1-1; D might be TRBD1 (6 bases). The V gene's germline CDR1 is LGHDT and CDR2 YNNKEL (reference sequence). The V and J ends lost 0 bases and 0 bases respectively, with 14 bases between them. This CDR3 spans 17 amino acids. The CDR3 sequence is CASSQEGGQRLNTEAFF. The CDR3, as DNA: TGTGCCAGCAGCCAAGAGGGTGGACAGCGATTGAACACTGAAGCTTTCTTT.

Only a few counts were recorded for this clone. The CDR3: CASSYAWSNQPQHF. The DNA of the CDR3 is TGTGCCAGTAGTTACGCTTGGAGCAATCAGCCCCAGCATTTT. V is TRBV19 and J is TRBJ1-5; D is unresolved. Trimming left V 5 bases short and J 1 base short, with 9 bases between. CDR1 is LNHDA, CDR2 SQIVND, per germline (reference sequence). The CDR3 covers 14 residues.

A few counts support this clone. This chain joins TRBV2 and TRBJ1-1; D gene ambiguous. The CDR3 is made up of 13 amino acids. V lost 9 bases, J lost 0 bases, and 11 bases lay in between. Germline lookup yields CDR1 SNHLY and CDR2 FYNNEI. In DNA form, the CDR3 reads TGTGCCAGTGCTGGACGGGTGAACACTGAAGCTTTCTTT. Residues: CASAGRVNTEAFF.

CDR3 region: CASSVDWMSTDTQYF. CDR3 sequence (DNA): TGTGCCAGCAGCGTAGATTGGATGAGCACAGATACGCAGTATTTT. The V call is TRBV9, the J call TRBJ2-3; D not resolved. The CDR3 runs 15 residues. The germline V gene has CDR1 SGDLS and CDR2 YYNGEE. Trimming removed 0 bases from V and 0 bases from J, with 8 bases in between.

The rearrangement uses TRBV7-9 and TRBJ2-7; unclear D gene. The CDR3 has 13 residues. The ends were cut back, 5 bases at V and 0 bases at J, with 8 bases in the middle. Germline CDR1 is SEHNR and CDR2 is FQNEAQ (reference sequence). CDR3 sequence: CASSRGSSYEQYF. CDR3 DNA sequence: TGTGCCAGCAGCCGTGGCAGCTCCTACGAGCAGTACTTC.

The gene calls are TRBV5-5 and TRBJ2-3; 7 positions match TRBD1. The length of the CDR3 is 15 residues. CDR1 and CDR2 (germline): SGHKS, YYEKEE (reference sequence). V lost 0 bases and J lost 0; bases outside the gene matches: 1. As DNA, the CDR3 is TGTGCCAGCAGCTTGGAACAGGGGAGCACAGATACGCAGTATTTT. Protein: CASSLEQGSTDTQYF.

V usage is TRBV5-8 and J usage is TRBJ2-1; 14 nucleotides align to TRBD2. Germline CDR1 reads SGHTS; CDR2 reads YDEGEE. CDR3 size: 18 residues. The V gene end was trimmed by 4 bases and the J gene end by 6 bases; junction bases not matched to a gene: 12. CDR3 in DNA: TGTGCCAGCAGCCCGATGGGACTAGCGGGAGTTTTCATCAATGAGCAGTTCTTC. Amino acid sequence: CASSPMGLAGVFINEQFF.

V gene TRBV9 combines with J gene TRBJ2-1; D ambiguous. Looked up from germline, CDR1 is SGDLS and CDR2 is YYNGEE. This CDR3 spans 14 amino acids. With 3 bases removed from V and 0 bases from J, the gap between germline ends came to 7 bases. The CDR3 nucleotides read TGTGCCAGCAGCGACGGTGACTCCTACAATGAGCAGTTCTTC. Translation: CASSDGDSYNEQFF.